The 22 T cell receptor beta chains given below trace back to one sample, sequenced in a study of shared clonotypes between healthy human individuals. Sequenced by immunoSEQ multiplex PCR; TCRdb stores in-frame clones only, minus some. Seen here are millions of clones, around 95% observed once, and the top ten hold around 0.13%. Sequenced material: naive CD4+ T cells sorted from blood. Sample subset: CD45RA+ positively selected. The receptor source for this set is a young man in good health.

The chain recombines TRBV5-1 with TRBJ2-1; D is uncertain. The CDR3 has 11 residues. The germline CDR1 and CDR2 sequences are SGHRS and YFSETQ. The V and J ends lost 4 bases and 9 bases respectively, with 8 bases between them. The CDR3 DNA reads as TGCGCCAGCAGCGATTTGATTGAGCAGTTCTTC. It codes for CASSDLIEQFF.

Comments on this clone: Other DNA sequences in this specimen translate into the identical CDR3. V gene TRBV5-4 combines with J gene TRBJ2-3, with D perhaps TRBD1 (5 bases). V was clipped by 4 bases and J by 3 bases, with 9 bases between them. The germline gives CDR1 SGHNT, CDR2 YYREEE (reference sequence). The CDR3 contains 13 residues. The CDR3 DNA reads as TGTGCCAGCAGCCAAGACAGAACAGATACGCAGTATTTT. Translating gives CASSQDRTDTQYF.

The V and J genes are TRBV10-3 and TRBJ1-4, with 7 nucleotides matching TRBD1. With V trimmed by 2 bases and J by 9 bases, 6 bases remained unmatched. The CDR3 extends over 14 amino acids. The germline CDR1 and CDR2 sequences are ENHRY and SYGVKD. The chain's CDR3 is CAISEGTGVQKLFF. CDR3 sequence (DNA): TGTGCCATCAGTGAGGGAACAGGGGTCCAAAAACTGTTTTTT.

The V gene is TRBV7-2, the J gene TRBJ1-2; 7 bases map to TRBD1. Trimming at V came to 2 bases and at J to 2 bases, leaving 5 bases not matched to a gene. Germline V CDR1 and CDR2: SGHTA, FQGNSA. The CDR3 has 15 amino acids. CDR3 DNA: TGTGCCAGCAGCTTATGGGCGGACAGGAACTATGGCTACACCTTC. Residues: CASSLWADRNYGYTF.

This clone was detected once. The chain couples TRBV9 to TRBJ1-3, with 7 bases aligning to TRBD1. This CDR3 contains 15 residues. CDR1 and CDR2 from the germline V gene are SGDLS and YYNGEE. V lost 5 bases, J lost 0 bases, and 5 bases stayed unmatched. The CDR3: CASSHRTGSGNTIYF. The CDR3 nucleotides read TGTGCCAGCAGTCATAGGACAGGCTCTGGAAACACCATATATTTT.

The rearrangement joins TRBV18 to TRBJ2-2; 8 bases match TRBD1. CDR1 is KGHSH, CDR2 LQKENI, per germline. The CDR3 loop spans 15 amino acids. V shed 3 bases, J shed 5 bases, and the junction held 5 bases outside the gene matches. The CDR3 loop reads CASSPEQGVTGELFF. The CDR3 DNA reads TGTGCCAGCTCACCGGAACAGGGGGTGACCGGGGAGCTGTTTTTT.

V is TRBV9 and J is TRBJ1-1; tentative D call: TRBD1 (6 bases). The CDR3 spans 16 residues. CDR1 and CDR2 from the germline V gene are SGDLS and YYNGEE. The V end was cut by 2 bases, the J end by 1 base, with 15 bases between. The CDR3 region is CASSVTDDRWNTEAFF. Here the CDR3 DNA reads TGTGCCAGCAGCGTGACTGATGACAGGTGGAACACTGAAGCTTTCTTT.

The chain uses TRBV29-1 and TRBJ2-2, with 13 bases matching TRBD2. Germline V lookup: CDR1 SQVTM, CDR2 ANQGSEA. The CDR3 runs to 20 residues. Trimming cost V 1 base and J 2 bases; bases outside gene matches: 13. The CDR3: CSVEVPLGRTSGSNTGELFF. The DNA of the CDR3 is TGCAGCGTTGAAGTTCCCCTAGGACGGACTAGCGGGAGTAACACCGGGGAGCTGTTTTTT.

Notes on this clone: This CDR3 is also generated by other DNA sequences in the sample. The rearrangement uses TRBV7-2 and TRBJ1-3; tentative D call: TRBD1 (6 bases). Germline values: CDR1 SGHTA, CDR2 FQGNSA. The V gene lost 2 bases and the J gene lost 2 bases, with 7 bases spanning the gap. This CDR3 comprises 14 residues. This CDR3 is CASSLNRAGNTIYF. The CDR3 DNA reads as TGTGCCAGCAGCTTAAACAGGGCTGGAAACACCATATATTTT. Based on the CDR3 plus reference TRBV7-2 and TRBJ1-3, the full variable domain is GAGVSQSPSNKVTEKGKDVELRCDPISGHTALYWYRQSLGQGLEFLIYFQGNSAPDKSGLPSDRFSAERTGGSVSTLTIQRTQQEDSAVYLCASSLNRAGNTIYFGEGSWLTVV.

The chain joins TRBV28 to TRBJ1-1; perhaps TRBD1 as D (6 bases). V lost 11 bases and J lost 0, with 13 bases in between. This CDR3 is 13 amino acids long. Germline V gene sequence: CDR1 MDHEN, CDR2 SYDVKM. Written as DNA, the CDR3 is TGTGCCGGAAACCGGGACATGAACACTGAAGCTTTCTTT. Translating gives CAGNRDMNTEAFF.

This rearrangement joins TRBV11-2 to TRBJ1-5; TRBD1 aligns across 7 bases. The CDR3 runs 16 residues. Trimming at V came to 1 base and at J to 5 bases, leaving 8 bases not matched to a gene. Germline lookup yields CDR1 SGHAT and CDR2 FQNNGV. The CDR3 region has the DNA TGTGCCAGCAGCTTAGGCCCGAACAGGGGTGATCAGCCCCAGCATTTT. Protein sequence: CASSLGPNRGDQPQHF.

This clone has just one count. The V and J genes are TRBV30 and TRBJ2-7; D is possibly TRBD2 (7 bases). Germline lookup yields CDR1 GTSNPN and CDR2 SVGIG (reference sequence). Trimming left V 2 bases short and J 4 bases short, with 12 bases between. The CDR3 extends over 13 amino acids. CDR3: CAWSRGASYEQYF. The CDR3 DNA sequence: TGTGCCTGGAGTCGGGGGGCCTCGTACGAGCAGTACTTC.

The chain employs TRBV10-3 and TRBJ2-2; D may be TRBD2 (5 bases). The CDR3 runs 14 residues. Germline values: CDR1 ENHRY, CDR2 SYGVKD. V lost 4 bases and J lost 4, with 10 bases in between. In DNA, the CDR3 is TGTGCCATCAGTGTTGGGGAGCTCACCGGGGAGCTGTTTTTT. Translating it yields CAISVGELTGELFF.

This chain joins TRBV6-1 and TRBJ1-2, with D tentatively TRBD1 (6 bases). Deletions cut 4 bases from V and 8 bases from J, with 11 bases between. The CDR3 sequence is 12 residues long. Germline lookup yields CDR1 MNHNS and CDR2 SASEGT. CDR3 region: CASSATGFGYTF. The CDR3 coding sequence is TGTGCCAGCAGTGCCACAGGGTTCGGCTACACCTTC.

The rearrangement uses TRBV30 and TRBJ1-4; D gene unclear. V lost 8 bases and J 10 bases, leaving 20 bases between the germline ends. The germline V gene encodes CDR1 GTSNPN and CDR2 SVGIG (reference sequence). The CDR3 is 13 residues long. The CDR3 spells CAGIGDPLGKLFF. Written as DNA, the CDR3 is TGTGCCGGGATCGGCGATCCCCTAGGAAAACTGTTTTTT. The entire variable domain, with the rest obtained from reference TRBV30 and TRBJ1-4, is as follows: SQTIHQWPATLVQPVGSPLSLECTVEGTSNPNLYWYRQAAGRGLQLLFYSVGIGQISSEVPQNLSASRPQDRQFILSSKKLLLSDSGFYLCAGIGDPLGKLFFGSGTQLSVL.

J is TRBJ2-3 and V is TRBV6-5; tentative D call: TRBD2 (5 bases). Germline V lookup: CDR1 MNHEY, CDR2 SVGAGI. The CDR3 loop spans 14 amino acids. Deletions cut 6 bases from V and 2 bases from J, with 12 bases between. This chain's CDR3 is CASRLTGNTDTQYF. The CDR3 nucleotides read TGTGCCAGCAGACTCACCGGGAACACAGATACGCAGTATTTT.

This chain connects TRBV7-9 to TRBJ1-2; D not certain. Trimming pared 3 bases from V and 1 base from J, leaving 9 bases between. The CDR3 is 14 residues long. CDR1 is SEHNR, CDR2 FQNEAQ, per germline (reference sequence). The CDR3 reads CASSFDLVNYGYTF. In DNA form, the CDR3 reads TGTGCCAGCAGCTTCGATTTGGTTAACTATGGCTACACCTTC.

The gene calls are TRBV10-2 and TRBJ2-3; 12 nucleotides match TRBD2. V gave up 6 bases and J gave up 0 bases; unmatched junction bases: 4. Germline loops: CDR1 WSHSY, CDR2 SAAADI. The CDR3 sequence is 16 residues long. CDR3 in amino acids: CASSSGLAGSTDTQYF. CDR3 nucleotide sequence: TGCGCCAGCAGCTCCGGACTAGCGGGAAGCACAGATACGCAGTATTTT.

Comments on this clone: This may be a read error: a much more frequent sequence differs by one nucleotide. The genes are TRBV7-2 and TRBJ2-7; D not resolved. This CDR3 region has 13 residues. The ends were cut back, 2 bases at V and 0 bases at J, with 5 bases in the middle. Germline CDR1 reads SGHTA; CDR2 reads FQGNSA. The CDR3 here is CASSLHISYEQYF. CDR3 DNA sequence: TGTGCCAGCAGCTTACACATCTCCTACGAGCAGTACTTC.

The rearrangement uses TRBV6-6 and TRBJ1-5; no clear D. Deletions cut 2 bases from V and 2 bases from J, with 10 bases between. CDR1 and CDR2 from the germline V gene are MNHNY and SVGAGI (reference sequence). CDR3 size: 15 residues. This CDR3 is CASSYRLAGNQPQHF. The DNA of the CDR3 is TGTGCCAGCAGTTACCGGTTGGCAGGCAATCAGCCCCAGCATTTT.

The rearrangement joins TRBV7-2 to TRBJ1-1, with D unclear. The germline V and J ends were trimmed by 2 bases and 3 bases, with 13 bases remaining between them. The germline V gene encodes CDR1 SGHTA and CDR2 FQGNSA. CDR3 length equals 15 residues. The CDR3 reads CASSLRSNSDTEAFF. The CDR3 nucleotides are TGTGCCAGCAGCTTAAGATCAAACAGCGACACTGAAGCTTTCTTT.

V usage is TRBV27 and J usage is TRBJ2-1; D unresolved. V lost 7 bases, J lost 9 bases, and 4 bases lay in between. The V gene's germline CDR1 is MNHEY and CDR2 SMNVEV (reference sequence). This CDR3 region has 9 residues. CDR3 bases: TGTGCCAGCAAGTGTGAGCAGTTCTTC. Encoded protein: CASKCEQFF.